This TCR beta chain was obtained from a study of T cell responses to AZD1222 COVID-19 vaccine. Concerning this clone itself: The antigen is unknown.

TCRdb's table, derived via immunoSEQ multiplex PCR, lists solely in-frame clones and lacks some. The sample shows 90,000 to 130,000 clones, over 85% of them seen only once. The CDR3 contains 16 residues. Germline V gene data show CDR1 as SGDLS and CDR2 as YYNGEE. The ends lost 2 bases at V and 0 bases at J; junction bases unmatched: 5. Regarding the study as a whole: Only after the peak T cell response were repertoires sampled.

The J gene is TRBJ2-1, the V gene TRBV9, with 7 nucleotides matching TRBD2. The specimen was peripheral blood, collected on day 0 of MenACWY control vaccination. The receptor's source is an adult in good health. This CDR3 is CASSVLGGGSYNEQFF. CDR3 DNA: TGTGCCAGCAGCGTCCTCGGCGGGGGCTCCTACAATGAGCAGTTCTTC.